The 21 T cell receptor beta chains below all came from one sample that was sequenced in a study of OX40 agonist ivuxolimab in advanced cancers. The data were produced by immunoSEQ multiplex PCR, yet TCRdb's version contains in-frame clones alone and is incomplete. The sample lists tens of thousands of clones, approximately 88% seen once, with about an eighth in the top ten. The sample here was CD4+ or CD8+ T cells sorted from blood, taken in a trial of the OX40 agonist ivuxolimab. Every receptor here comes from an adult with an advanced solid tumor such as melanoma, head and neck, liver or kidney cancer.

V usage is TRBV11-1 and J usage is TRBJ1-2; 7 bases agree with TRBD1. Germline loops: CDR1 SGHAT, CDR2 FQDESV (reference sequence). CDR3 size: 13 residues. V shed 5 bases, J shed 5 bases, and the junction held 5 bases outside the gene matches. The CDR3 loop is CASSGQALYGYTF. CDR3 sequence (DNA): TGTGCCAGCAGCGGACAGGCACTGTATGGCTACACCTTC.

The genes are TRBV9 and TRBJ2-5; no clear D gene. Germline V gene sequence: CDR1 SGDLS, CDR2 YYNGEE. Trimming cost V 0 bases and J 4 bases, with 7 bases left between them. This CDR3 spans 13 amino acids. The CDR3 DNA is TGTGCCAGCAGCGTAGGGGGTGGAGAGACCCAGTACTTC. This encodes CASSVGGGETQYF. Looking up the rest from reference TRBV9 and TRBJ2-5 gives the full variable domain: DSGVTQTPKHLITATGQRVTLRCSPRSGDLSVYWYQQSLDQGLQFLIQYYNGEERAKGNILERFSAQQFPDLHSELNLSSLELGDSALYFCASSVGGGETQYFGPGTRLLVL.

The chain's CDR3 is CASSFPRAYNEQFF. DNA of the CDR3: TGTGCCAGCAGCTTCCCACGGGCCTACAATGAGCAGTTCTTC. The genes are TRBV7-9 and TRBJ2-1; D gene ambiguous. The germline gives CDR1 SEHNR, CDR2 FQNEAQ (reference sequence). Trimming removed 3 bases at V and 2 bases at J, with 8 bases between. The length of the CDR3 is 14 residues.

This clone was detected only once. The chain combines TRBV7-6 with TRBJ1-1, with 9 bases lining up with TRBD1. V shed 6 bases, J shed 0 bases, and the junction held 20 bases outside the gene matches. Germline V CDR1 and CDR2: SGHVS, FNYEAQ. This CDR3 comprises 20 residues. The CDR3 nucleotides read TGTGCCAGCAGACGGAGACAGGGGGAGCGCAGCCTTCTCCTGAACACTGAAGCTTTCTTT. It codes for CASRRRQGERSLLLNTEAFF. The whole variable domain, filled in from reference TRBV7-6 and TRBJ1-1, reads GAGVSQSPRYKVTKRGQDVALRCDPISGHVSLYWYRQALGQGPEFLTYFNYEAQQDKSGLPNDRFSAERPEGSISTLTIQRTEQRDSAMYRCASRRRQGERSLLLNTEAFFGQGTRLTVV.

The chain carries TRBV6-1 and TRBJ2-5; 10 bases map to TRBD2. From germline, CDR1 is MNHNS and CDR2 SASEGT. V shed 2 bases, J shed 6 bases, and the junction held 21 bases outside the gene matches. The CDR3 sequence is 20 residues long. The CDR3 sequence: CASSEFFAPEREGRVKTQYF. CDR3 nucleotide sequence: TGTGCCAGCAGTGAATTCTTTGCCCCCGAGCGGGAGGGCCGAGTGAAGACCCAGTACTTC.

The chain has TRBV11-2 and TRBJ1-3, with D tentatively TRBD1 (6 bases). This CDR3 region has 13 residues. V was clipped by 4 bases and J by 4 bases, with 8 bases between them. Germline CDR1 is SGHAT and CDR2 is FQNNGV. The CDR3 spells CASSYREGNTIYF. CDR3 bases: TGTGCCAGCAGCTACAGGGAAGGAAACACCATATATTTT.

This sequence joins TRBV7-9 and TRBJ2-5; 14 nucleotides line up with TRBD2. The V gene's germline CDR1 is SEHNR and CDR2 FQNEAQ (reference sequence). This CDR3 contains 16 residues. J was trimmed by 8 bases and V by 5 bases; bases with no gene match: 10. CDR3 sequence reads: CASSTSGLAGVATQYF. As DNA, the CDR3 is TGTGCCAGCAGCACTTCGGGACTAGCGGGGGTCGCTACCCAGTACTTC.

This sequence joins TRBV4-1 and TRBJ1-2; D is unresolved. Trimming took 2 bases from V and 3 from J, leaving 13 bases between them. CDR3 length equals 15 residues. CDR1 MGHRA and CDR2 YSYEKL come from the germline V gene. In DNA, the CDR3 is TGCGCCAGCAGCCAAACCGGAGTAAAGGACTATGGCTACACCTTC. This gives the protein CASSQTGVKDYGYTF.

This clone was observed a single time. The chain joins TRBV6-5 to TRBJ1-5; the D gene is possibly TRBD1 (6 bases). Germline CDR1 and CDR2: MNHEY and SVGAGI. The CDR3 contains 15 residues. Trimming cost V 6 bases and J 6 bases, with 18 bases left between them. CDR3 in DNA: TGTGCCAGCAGCCCGAAAGGGGGGTTCGGTCAGCCCCAGCATTTT. It codes for CASSPKGGFGQPQHF.

V usage is TRBV25-1 and J usage is TRBJ1-1; D not certain. V was clipped by 5 bases and J by 11 bases, with 21 bases between them. The CDR3 runs to 14 residues. Germline assignment: CDR1 MGHDK and CDR2 SYGVNS. In DNA form, the CDR3 reads TGTGCCAGCAGTCGATCGCCGGGGTCGGGTTCGGCTTTCTTT. As protein: CASSRSPGSGSAFF.

The chain carries TRBV29-1 and TRBJ1-2; tentatively, D is TRBD1 (5 bases). CDR3 length: 12 residues. CDR1 SQVTM and CDR2 ANQGSEA come from the germline V gene. V was trimmed by 0 bases and J by 5 bases, leaving 7 bases between them. The CDR3 sequence is CSVEDRGYGYTF. CDR3 DNA sequence: TGCAGCGTTGAAGATCGGGGGTATGGCTACACCTTC.

This clone has only a few counts. The V and J genes are TRBV6-1 and TRBJ1-1; 7 nucleotides align to TRBD1. The CDR3 has 14 amino acids. V lost 10 bases, J lost 0 bases, and 8 bases stayed unmatched. Germline CDR1 and CDR2: MNHNS and SASEGT. The CDR3 here is CATRTGRMNTEAFF. As DNA, the CDR3 is TGTGCCACCAGGACAGGTCGTATGAACACTGAAGCTTTCTTT.

In regard to this clone: The same CDR3 is also encoded by other DNA sequences in this sample. The genes are TRBV7-9 and TRBJ1-4, with a tentative D call TRBD1 (5 bases). Germline CDR1 reads SEHNR; CDR2 reads FQNEAQ (reference sequence). The V gene lost 1 base and the J gene lost 6 bases, with 12 bases spanning the gap. The CDR3 covers 15 residues. For the CDR3, the DNA is TGTGCCAGCAGCTTAGAGGGGACGGCGTATGAAAAACTGTTTTTT. Translating gives CASSLEGTAYEKLFF.

This chain uses TRBV6-5 with TRBJ2-7; D may be TRBD2 (5 bases). Per the germline V gene, CDR1 is MNHEY and CDR2 is SVGAGI. V was trimmed by 4 bases and J by 3 bases, leaving 7 bases between them. The CDR3 has 12 amino acids. The CDR3 region is CASSFGGYEQYF. CDR3 coding DNA: TGTGCCAGCAGTTTCGGAGGCTACGAGCAGTACTTC.

This sequence joins TRBV9 and TRBJ2-2, with TRBD2 as a possible D gene (5 bases). The germline V gene has CDR1 SGDLS and CDR2 YYNGEE. Between the trimmed V and J ends, which lost 4 bases and 1 base, there was a span of 14 bases. This CDR3 comprises 16 residues. CDR3 DNA sequence: TGTGCCAGCAGCACGCATGAGGGAGTGAACACCGGGGAGCTGTTTTTT. It specifies CASSTHEGVNTGELFF.

The chain carries TRBV5-1 and TRBJ2-1; D is unclear. This CDR3 is 12 amino acids long. V was cut by 4 bases and J by 8 bases, with 10 bases left in between. CDR1 and CDR2 from the germline V gene are SGHRS and YFSETQ. In nucleotides, the CDR3 is TGCGCCAGCAGCGAGTCTGCAGATGAGCAGTTCTTC. Amino acids: CASSESADEQFF.

The V gene is TRBV30, the J gene TRBJ2-7; the D is unclear. Trimming pared 3 bases from V and 4 bases from J, leaving 10 bases between. The CDR3 has 12 amino acids. CDR1 is GTSNPN, CDR2 SVGIG, per germline (reference sequence). The CDR3 loop reads CAWSGGEYEQYF. The CDR3 nucleotides are TGTGCCTGGAGCGGTGGCGAATACGAGCAGTACTTC. The variable domain in full, completed from reference TRBV30 and TRBJ2-7, reads SQTIHQWPATLVQPVGSPLSLECTVEGTSNPNLYWYRQAAGRGLQLLFYSVGIGQISSEVPQNLSASRPQDRQFILSSKKLLLSDSGFYLCAWSGGEYEQYFGPGTRLTVT.

The V call is TRBV4-1, the J call TRBJ2-7, with no clear D. The CDR3 totals 12 residues. Germline V gives CDR1 MGHRA, CDR2 YSYEKL. V dropped 0 bases and J dropped 5 bases, with 5 bases sitting between them. The chain's CDR3 is CASSQDWDEQYF. The CDR3 DNA follows: TGCGCCAGCAGCCAAGATTGGGACGAGCAGTACTTC.

V usage is TRBV19 and J usage is TRBJ2-7; TRBD2 matches 10 bases. Germline CDR1 LNHDA, CDR2 SQIVND (reference sequence). Trimming cost V 6 bases and J 1 base; bases outside gene matches: 12. The CDR3 length is 17 residues. The CDR3 DNA sequence: TGTGCCAGTAGCTGGGGGCTAGCGGGAGAGGGTTCCTACGAGCAGTACTTC. Translation: CASSWGLAGEGSYEQYF.

V gene TRBV11-2 combines with J gene TRBJ1-2; D might be TRBD1 (6 bases). Germline V gene data show CDR1 as SGHAT and CDR2 as FQNNGV. CDR3 length: 14 residues. The germline V and J ends were trimmed by 5 bases and 4 bases, with 14 bases remaining between them. In DNA form, the CDR3 reads TGTGCCAGCAGCCCCGGGACAAACCTCTATGGCTACACCTTC. It codes for CASSPGTNLYGYTF.

The chain joins TRBV11-2 to TRBJ1-4, with D possibly matching TRBD1 (5 bases). Germline V gives CDR1 SGHAT, CDR2 FQNNGV. The CDR3 consists of 17 residues. The germline V and J ends were trimmed by 6 bases and 0 bases, with 17 bases remaining between them. The CDR3 DNA sequence: TGTGCCAGCAGAGCCGGGTGGGGGATAGCAACTAATGAAAAACTGTTTTTT. This gives the protein CASRAGWGIATNEKLFF.